These T cell receptor beta chains were read from a single sample in a study of Ad26.COV2.S vaccination and SARS-CoV-2 variants. This table comes from immunoSEQ multiplex PCR, and its TCRdb copy is limited to in-frame clones, with some not included. The sample lists approximately 280,000 clones; about 89% were seen once. Sequenced here: peripheral blood, sampled in a trial of Ad26.COV2.S vaccine versus placebo. The origin of the receptors is a person between 18 and 60 years old who received the Ad26.COV2.S COVID-19 vaccine or a placebo. CDR3s include the opening cysteine and the closing phenylalanine or tryptophan. A D gene is named only where the DNA matches it firmly. The size entry is marked missing in some rows and otherwise reads once, few, many or a size class.

V: TRBV1
size: -
length: 13
J: TRBJ1-2
D: -
CDR3: CTSSQGLNYGYTF
DNA: TGCACCAGCAGCCAGGGATTAAACTATGGCTACACCTTC

V: TRBV11-2
size: -
length: 15
J: TRBJ2-3
D: TRBD1
CDR3: CASSLGQGNTDTQYF
DNA: TGTGCCAGCTCGTTGGGACAGGGGAACACAGATACGCAGTATTTT

V: TRBV10-3
size: -
length: 12
J: TRBJ2-7
D: -
CDR3: CAIRSGGGEQYF
DNA: TGTGCCATCAGGAGCGGAGGGGGCGAGCAGTACTTC

V: TRBV5-6
size: few
length: 15
J: TRBJ2-7
D: -
CDR3: CASSLARRSSYEQYF
DNA: TGTGCCAGCAGCTTGGCCCGCAGATCATCCTACGAGCAGTACTTC

V: TRBV5-1
size: -
length: 15
J: TRBJ2-1
D: -
CDR3: CASSLMGTPYNEQFF
DNA: TGCGCCAGCAGCTTGATGGGAACTCCCTACAATGAGCAGTTCTTC

V: TRBV10-3
size: -
length: 14
J: TRBJ1-2
D: -
CDR3: CAISVNPTFYGYTF
DNA: TGTGCCATCAGTGTTAATCCGACCTTCTATGGCTACACCTTC

V: TRBV7-8
size: -
length: 16
J: TRBJ1-4
D: TRBD1
CDR3: CASSQSGTATNEKLFF
DNA: TGTGCCAGCAGCCAATCCGGGACAGCAACTAATGAAAAACTGTTTTTT

V: TRBV30
size: -
length: 14
J: TRBJ1-1
D: -
CDR3: CAWSEGRLNTEAFF
DNA: TGTGCCTGGAGTGAGGGCCGCCTGAACACTGAAGCTTTCTTT

V: TRBV2
size: -
length: 16
J: TRBJ2-7
D: TRBD2
CDR3: CASSEGGLAGSYEQYF
DNA: TGTGCCAGCAGTGAAGGGGGACTAGCCGGATCCTACGAGCAGTACTTC

V: TRBV7-2
size: -
length: 15
J: TRBJ2-1
D: TRBD2
CDR3: CASSLVSSGYNEQFF
DNA: TGTGCCAGCAGCTTAGTGTCTAGCGGGTACAATGAGCAGTTCTTC

V: TRBV5-1
size: -
length: 16
J: TRBJ2-5
D: TRBD1
CDR3: CASSLVVRQGAETQYF
DNA: TGCGCCAGCAGCTTGGTTGTCCGACAGGGGGCAGAGACCCAGTACTTC

V: TRBV3-1/TRBV3-2
size: -
length: 16
J: TRBJ1-1
D: -
CDR3: CASSPRRVTPNTEAFF
DNA: TGTGCCAGCAGCCCACGACGGGTGACGCCGAACACTGAAGCTTTCTTT

V: TRBV11-2
size: -
length: 13
J: TRBJ1-2
D: TRBD1
CDR3: CASRSTGNYGYTF
DNA: TGTGCCAGCAGGTCGACAGGGAACTATGGCTACACCTTC

V: TRBV4-1
size: -
length: 17
J: TRBJ1-5
D: -
CDR3: CASSQVPQALRAQPQHF
DNA: TGCGCCAGCAGCCAAGTCCCCCAGGCCCTTCGAGCTCAGCCCCAGCATTTT